This paragraph reports one T cell receptor beta chain. Its antigen is currently unknown. This sample was included in a study of cytomegalovirus exposure and HLA in healthy donors. With V trimmed by 0 bases and J by 5 bases, 11 bases remained unmatched. The CDR3 contains 17 residues. Per germline, CDR1 ENHRY and CDR2 SYGVKD. PCR was performed using 60 Vbeta and 13 Jbeta primers. In the original processing: Later work found 74 million or so unique TCR beta chains, with approximately 12 million shared. Sequencing was performed with immunoSEQ multiplex PCR; in TCRdb, only in-frame clones are kept and a portion is missing. The V and J calls and clone size come from that table; D and trimming were worked out from the DNA. This table holds some 210,000 clones, over 60% found once. Study findings and constraints: Certain indistinguishable V segments, among them TRBV6-2 and TRBV6-3, were excluded. Rare TCR sequences predominated, though certain public TCRs were found in many donors. When the data were analyzed later, several of the most significant clusters appeared to be linked to common viral pathogens.

Sequencing was performed on PBMCs. The TCR originated in a woman aged 25 to 39 in good health and CMV-seropositive. The chain links TRBV10-3 to TRBJ2-5, with 8 nucleotides matching TRBD2. CDR3 loop: CAISESRSAGVVETQYF. The CDR3 nucleotides are TGTGCCATCAGTGAGTCGCGATCAGCGGGAGTTGTGGAGACCCAGTACTTC.